This TCR beta chain was documented in a study of shared clonotypes between healthy human individuals. Findings and caveats of the study: Relative to clonotypes present in all four donors, those not shared had lower generation probabilities. In having few donors, the study represented limited genetic and exposure-history diversity.

Produced via immunoSEQ multiplex PCR; TCRdb's table is partial and in-frame only. The data contain around 700,000 clones, roughly 72% of them seen just once; the ten biggest clones take up around 1.8%. Comment on this clone: Its antigen is not known.

The length of the CDR3 is 15 residues. V shed 4 bases and J shed 6 bases, with 18 bases lying between them. Germline loops: CDR1 SQVTM, CDR2 ANQGSEA. This TCR derives from a woman aged 25 to 39 in good health. The source material was memory CD4+ T cells sorted from blood. Indicated subset: CD45RA-negative fraction. The V call is TRBV29-1, the J call TRBJ2-2; the D gene could be TRBD1 or TRBD2 (7 bases each). CDR3 sequence (DNA): TGCAGCGTTGTGGGTTCGGCAGGGGGGGCCGGGGAGCTGTTTTTT. It translates to CSVVGSAGGAGELFF.